The sequence of this TCR beta chain was determined in a study of T cells after yellow fever vaccination (dated by TCRdb to about 2019). Regarding the study in general: The SMART-Seq v4 Ultra Low Input RNA kit was used to prepare libraries from fractions with low cell numbers. To follow T-cell clones before and after both primary and booster YFV17D yellow fever vaccination, bulk TCR alpha and beta repertoires underwent longitudinal sequencing. Two healthy male donors, one aged 18 to 30 and one aged 30 to 40 years, made up the cohort. Blood was collected at multiple timepoints before and after primary and secondary immunization, and bulk PBMC replicates and cell subsets were isolated.

What the study reported, not specific to this receptor: Compared with the primary T-cell response, the secondary T-cell response was faster but weaker, reaching its peak on day 5 rather than on day 15. The study included only a couple of donors, which limits how far the findings can be generalized. A small share of clonotypes was detected in both CD4 and CD8 compartments, with the overlap likely arising from convergent recombination. Most clones expanded after primary vaccination were re-detected after the booster (almost 98% of CD4 and approximately 89% of CD8), suggesting broad memory maintenance. Computational filtering was required because FACS-sorted repertoires could contain abundant contaminating clonotypes from the bulk population.

The label giving this sample's treatment or condition can be read as: live attenuated yellow fever vaccine strain. At each blood-draw timepoint, two biological replicates of bulk PBMCs were collected. PBMCs were isolated from peripheral blood using a standard Ficoll-Paque protocol. TriZol was used to extract RNA from bulk PBMCs, CD4 and CD8 fractions, and dextramer-positive and dextramer-negative fractions. This clonotype was detected only a few times. Its binding antigen is unknown. No quality values exist for individual bases; no much larger clone is one base distant. TCR cDNA was made using 5'RACE template switching, a step that added a universal primer site and unique molecular identifiers. Priming of cDNA synthesis was performed from both the TCR alpha and TCR beta constant segments. Libraries were amplified in two PCR steps, with sample barcodes and sequencing adapters added in the second step. Sequencing of the libraries was done on either Illumina HiSeq 2500 (2x100 bp) or NovaSeq (2x150 bp). The authors' analysis ran thus. Reads were demultiplexed and collapsed into UMI consensus sequences with MIGEC, and V(D)J alignment was performed with MiXCR. Using edgeR on replicate PBMC samples, clonotypes were called vaccine-responding if FDR was below 0.01 and the log2 fold change was above 5 up to day 15. Bulk clonotypes were assigned CD4 or CD8 identity according to which sequenced CD4 or CD8 repertoire held them at higher abundance. Clones were called with MiXCR by TCRdb after fastp trimmed the public reads at Q25, and only in-frame beta chains were retained. Rows are combined by CDR3 protein, so each entry shows the most common genes and DNA. What appears here as the V and J calls and clone size reflects TCRdb's work, not the paper's. The sample records a few hundred thousand distinct CDR3 sequences, approximately 5.7% of which are singletons. 15% of the sample is in the top ten clones.

This sequence originates from a young man who received the YFV17D yellow fever vaccine. The sequencing here drew on PBMCs, taken 5 days after the yellow fever booster vaccination.

Here the CDR3 is given as CSARDPGRGSGETQYF. Read as DNA, the sequence is TGCAGTGCTAGAGATCCCGGTCGGGGGAGTGGGGAGACCCAGTACTTC. The sequence links TRBV20-1 to TRBJ2-5, with a tentative D gene TRBD2 over 6 matching bases. The CDR3 numbers 16 residues from cysteine through phenylalanine. Only the CDR3 part of the read is kept: 48 bases, read in frame from the first base. Deletion took 0 bases off V and 5 bases off J, with a span of 19 bases between the germline ends. CDR1 is given as DFQATT and CDR2 as SNEGSKA, both from the germline V gene (reference sequence).